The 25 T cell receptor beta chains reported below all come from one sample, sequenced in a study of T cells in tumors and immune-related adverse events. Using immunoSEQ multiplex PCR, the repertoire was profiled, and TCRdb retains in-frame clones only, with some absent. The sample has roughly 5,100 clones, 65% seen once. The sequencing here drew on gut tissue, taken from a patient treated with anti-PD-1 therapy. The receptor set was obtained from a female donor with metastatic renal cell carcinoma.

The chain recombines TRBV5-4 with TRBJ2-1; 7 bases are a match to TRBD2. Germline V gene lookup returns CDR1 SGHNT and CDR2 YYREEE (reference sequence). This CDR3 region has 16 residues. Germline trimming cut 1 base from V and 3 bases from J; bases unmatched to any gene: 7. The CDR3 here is CASSLPGGVRYNEQFF. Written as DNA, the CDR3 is TGTGCCAGCAGCTTGCCGGGGGGAGTCCGCTACAATGAGCAGTTCTTC.

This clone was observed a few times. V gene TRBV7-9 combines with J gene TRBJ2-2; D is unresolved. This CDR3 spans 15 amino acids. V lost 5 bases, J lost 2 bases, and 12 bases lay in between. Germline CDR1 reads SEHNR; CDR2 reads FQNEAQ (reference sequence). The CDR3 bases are TGTGCCAGCAGCAAAAGCCCGGTAAACACCGGGGAGCTGTTTTTT. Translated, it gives CASSKSPVNTGELFF.

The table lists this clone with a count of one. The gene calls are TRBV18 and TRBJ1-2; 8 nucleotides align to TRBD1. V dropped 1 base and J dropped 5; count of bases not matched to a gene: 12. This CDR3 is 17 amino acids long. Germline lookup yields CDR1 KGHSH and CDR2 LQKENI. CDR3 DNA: TGTGCCAGCTCACCACTCGACCAGGGGGCAAGGTCATATGGCTACACCTTC. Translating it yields CASSPLDQGARSYGYTF.

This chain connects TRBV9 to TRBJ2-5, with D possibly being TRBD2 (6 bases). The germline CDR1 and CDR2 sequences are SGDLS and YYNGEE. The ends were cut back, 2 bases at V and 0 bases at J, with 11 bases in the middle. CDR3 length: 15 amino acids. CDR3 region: CASSVRDSYQETQYF. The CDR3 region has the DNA TGTGCCAGCAGCGTCCGGGACTCGTACCAAGAGACCCAGTACTTC. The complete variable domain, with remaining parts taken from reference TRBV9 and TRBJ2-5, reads DSGVTQTPKHLITATGQRVTLRCSPRSGDLSVYWYQQSLDQGLQFLIQYYNGEERAKGNILERFSAQQFPDLHSELNLSSLELGDSALYFCASSVRDSYQETQYFGPGTRLLVL.

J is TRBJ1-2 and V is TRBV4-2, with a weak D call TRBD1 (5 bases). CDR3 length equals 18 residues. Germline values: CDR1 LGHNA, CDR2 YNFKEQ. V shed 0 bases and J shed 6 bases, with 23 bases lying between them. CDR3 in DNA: TGTGCCAGCAGCCAAGATAATCATAGTTGGCAGGGTGGGAATGGCTACACCTTC. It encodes CASSQDNHSWQGGNGYTF.

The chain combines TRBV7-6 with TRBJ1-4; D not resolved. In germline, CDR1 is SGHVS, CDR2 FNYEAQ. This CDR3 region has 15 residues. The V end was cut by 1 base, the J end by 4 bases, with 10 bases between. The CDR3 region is CASSLELAFNEKLFF. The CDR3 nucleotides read TGTGCCAGCAGCTTAGAGTTAGCCTTTAATGAAAAACTGTTTTTT.

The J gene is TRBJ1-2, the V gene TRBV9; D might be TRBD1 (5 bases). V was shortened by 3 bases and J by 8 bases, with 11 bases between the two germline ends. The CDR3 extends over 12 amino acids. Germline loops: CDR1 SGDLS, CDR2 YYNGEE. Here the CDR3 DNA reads TGTGCCAGCAGCGCGAGTTGGGACGGCTACACCTTC. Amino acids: CASSASWDGYTF.

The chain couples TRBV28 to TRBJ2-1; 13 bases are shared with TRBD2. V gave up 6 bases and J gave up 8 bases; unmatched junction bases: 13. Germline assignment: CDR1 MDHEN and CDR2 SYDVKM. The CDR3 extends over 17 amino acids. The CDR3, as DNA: TGTGCCAGCAGAGGCGGACTAGCGGGAGTCTGGAGCGATGAGCAGTTCTTC. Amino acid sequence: CASRGGLAGVWSDEQFF.

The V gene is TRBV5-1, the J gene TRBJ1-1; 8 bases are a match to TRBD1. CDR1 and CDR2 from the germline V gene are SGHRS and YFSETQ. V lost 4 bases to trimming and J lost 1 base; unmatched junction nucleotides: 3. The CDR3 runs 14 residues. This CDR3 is CASSTGQGNTEAFF. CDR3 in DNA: TGCGCCAGCAGCACAGGACAGGGGAACACTGAAGCTTTCTTT.

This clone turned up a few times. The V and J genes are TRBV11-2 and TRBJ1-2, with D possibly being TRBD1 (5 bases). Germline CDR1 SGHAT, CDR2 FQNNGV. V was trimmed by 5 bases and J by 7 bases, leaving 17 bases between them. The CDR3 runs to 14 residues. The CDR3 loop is CASSTLNQGFGYTF. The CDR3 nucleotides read TGTGCCAGCAGCACGTTAAACCAGGGTTTTGGCTACACCTTC.

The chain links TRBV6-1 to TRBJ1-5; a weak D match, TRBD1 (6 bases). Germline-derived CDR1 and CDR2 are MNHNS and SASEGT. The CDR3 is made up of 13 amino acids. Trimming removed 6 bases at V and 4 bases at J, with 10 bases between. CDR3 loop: CASRRQDNQPQHF. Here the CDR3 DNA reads TGTGCCAGCAGGAGACAGGATAATCAGCCCCAGCATTTT.

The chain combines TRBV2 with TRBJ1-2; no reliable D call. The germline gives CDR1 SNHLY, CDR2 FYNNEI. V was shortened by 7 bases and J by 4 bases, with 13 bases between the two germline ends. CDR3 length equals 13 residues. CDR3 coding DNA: TGTGCCAGCACAGTCAGGCAAGTCTATGGCTACACCTTC. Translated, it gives CASTVRQVYGYTF.

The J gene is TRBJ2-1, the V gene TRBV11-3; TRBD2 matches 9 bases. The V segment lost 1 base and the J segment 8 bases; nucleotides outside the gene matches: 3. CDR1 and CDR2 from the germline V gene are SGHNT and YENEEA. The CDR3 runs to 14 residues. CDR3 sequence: CASSLVAGVDEQFF. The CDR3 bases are TGTGCCAGCAGCTTAGTAGCGGGAGTGGATGAGCAGTTCTTC.

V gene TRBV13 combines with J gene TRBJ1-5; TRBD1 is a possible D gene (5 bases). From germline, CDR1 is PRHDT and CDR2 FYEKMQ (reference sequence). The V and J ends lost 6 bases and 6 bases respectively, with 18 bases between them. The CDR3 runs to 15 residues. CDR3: CASSRQLLGVQPQHF. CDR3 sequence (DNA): TGTGCCAGCAGTCGACAGTTACTTGGGGTTCAGCCCCAGCATTTT.

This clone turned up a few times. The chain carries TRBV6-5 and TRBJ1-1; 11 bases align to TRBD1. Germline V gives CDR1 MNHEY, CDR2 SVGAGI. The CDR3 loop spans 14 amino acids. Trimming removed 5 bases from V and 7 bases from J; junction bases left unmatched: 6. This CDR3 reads CASSADRGRDEAFF. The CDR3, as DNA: TGTGCCAGCAGTGCGGACAGGGGGCGTGATGAAGCTTTCTTT.

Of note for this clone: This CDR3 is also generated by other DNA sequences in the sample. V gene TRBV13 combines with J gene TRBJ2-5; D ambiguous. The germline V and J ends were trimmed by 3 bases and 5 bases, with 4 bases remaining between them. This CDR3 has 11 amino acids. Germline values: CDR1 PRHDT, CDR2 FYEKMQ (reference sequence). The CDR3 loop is CASSFGETQYF. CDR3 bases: TGTGCCAGCAGCTTCGGGGAGACCCAGTACTTC. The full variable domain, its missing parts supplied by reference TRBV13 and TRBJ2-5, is AAGVIQSPRHLIKEKRETATLKCYPIPRHDTVYWYQQGPGQDPQFLISFYEKMQSDKGSIPDRFSAQQFSDYHSELNMSSLELGDSALYFCASSFGETQYFGPGTRLLVL.

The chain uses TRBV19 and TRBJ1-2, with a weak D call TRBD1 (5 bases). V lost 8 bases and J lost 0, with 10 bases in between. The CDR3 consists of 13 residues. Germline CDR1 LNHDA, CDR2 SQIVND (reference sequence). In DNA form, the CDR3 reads TGTGCCAGTTCGAGGGACCCTAACTATGGCTACACCTTC. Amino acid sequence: CASSRDPNYGYTF.

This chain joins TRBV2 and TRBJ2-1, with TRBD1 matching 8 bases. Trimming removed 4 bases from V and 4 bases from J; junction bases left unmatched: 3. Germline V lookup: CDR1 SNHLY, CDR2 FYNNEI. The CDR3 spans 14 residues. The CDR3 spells CASSGDRLYNEQFF. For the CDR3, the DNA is TGTGCCAGCAGTGGGGACAGGCTATACAATGAGCAGTTCTTC.

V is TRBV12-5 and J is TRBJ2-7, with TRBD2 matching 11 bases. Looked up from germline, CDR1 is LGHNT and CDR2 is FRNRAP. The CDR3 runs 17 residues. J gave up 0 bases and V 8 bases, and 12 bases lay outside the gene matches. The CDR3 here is CASSRGTSGKSSYEQYF. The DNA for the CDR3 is TGTGCTAGTTCTCGCGGGACTAGCGGTAAGAGCTCCTACGAGCAGTACTTC.

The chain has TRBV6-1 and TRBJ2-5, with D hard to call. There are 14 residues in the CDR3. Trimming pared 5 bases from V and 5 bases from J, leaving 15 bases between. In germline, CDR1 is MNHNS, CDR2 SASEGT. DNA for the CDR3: TGTGCCAGCAGTTCCCCCCTATTAGGGGAGACCCAGTACTTC. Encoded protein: CASSSPLLGETQYF.

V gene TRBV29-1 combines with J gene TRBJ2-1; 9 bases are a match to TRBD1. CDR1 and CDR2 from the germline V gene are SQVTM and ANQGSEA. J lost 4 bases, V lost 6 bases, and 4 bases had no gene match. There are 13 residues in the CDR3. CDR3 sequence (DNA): TGCAGCGTCACCGGGACAGGGTACAATGAGCAGTTCTTC. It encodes CSVTGTGYNEQFF.

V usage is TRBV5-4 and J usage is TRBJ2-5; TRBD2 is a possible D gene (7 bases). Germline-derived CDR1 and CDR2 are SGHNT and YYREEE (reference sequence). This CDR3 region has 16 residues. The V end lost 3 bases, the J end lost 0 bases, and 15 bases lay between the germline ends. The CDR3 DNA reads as TGTGCCAGCAGCTCAGTGGCGGGGGCGTACCAAGAGACCCAGTACTTC. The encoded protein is CASSSVAGAYQETQYF. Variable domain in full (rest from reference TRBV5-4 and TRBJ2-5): ETGVTQSPTHLIKTRGQQVTLRCSSQSGHNTVSWYQQALGQGPQFIFQYYREEENGRGNFPPRFSGLQFPNYSSELNVNALELDDSALYLCASSSVAGAYQETQYFGPGTRLLVL.

The CDR3 sequence is CASKVAGTRYNSPLHF. The CDR3 coding sequence is TGTGCCAGCAAGGTGGCGGGGACTCGATATAATTCACCCCTCCACTTT. The rearrangement links TRBV27 to TRBJ1-6; D is perhaps TRBD1 (5 bases). CDR1 is MNHEY, CDR2 SMNVEV, per germline (reference sequence). This CDR3 comprises 16 residues. With 7 bases removed from V and 4 bases from J, the gap between germline ends came to 17 bases.

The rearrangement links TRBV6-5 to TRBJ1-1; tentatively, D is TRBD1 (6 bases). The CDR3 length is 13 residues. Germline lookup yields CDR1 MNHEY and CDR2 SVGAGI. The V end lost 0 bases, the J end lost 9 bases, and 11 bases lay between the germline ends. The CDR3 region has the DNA TGTGCCAGCAGTTACTCAGACAGGTTAAAAGCTTTCTTT. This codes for CASSYSDRLKAFF.

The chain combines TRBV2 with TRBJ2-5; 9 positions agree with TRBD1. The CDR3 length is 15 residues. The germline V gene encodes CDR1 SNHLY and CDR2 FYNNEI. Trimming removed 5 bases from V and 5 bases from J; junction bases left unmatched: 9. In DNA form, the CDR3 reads TGTGCCAGCAGTTATACGGGACAGGGAATGGAGACCCAGTACTTC. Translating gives CASSYTGQGMETQYF.